Sequencing of this T cell receptor beta chain was carried out in a study of OX40 agonist ivuxolimab in advanced cancers. Study summary: The mean age was approximately 60 years, ranging from roughly 23 to 79, with about 87% of participants male. One patient with hepatocellular carcinoma and two with cutaneous melanoma, three in all, had partial responses.

A note on this clone: As yet, its antigen is unknown.

Method: immunoSEQ multiplex PCR; TCRdb's copy keeps in-frame clones and lacks some. The repertoire includes about 71,000 clones, approximately 94% of them detected once, and roughly 14% sits in the top ten. Whole-study results and caveats: Relative to CD4+ cells, CD8+ T cells on average had more expanded clones.

This CDR3 comprises 16 residues. Germline V gene data show CDR1 as SGHVS and CDR2 as FNYEAQ. V shed 3 bases, J shed 1 base, and the junction held 5 bases outside the gene matches. The sequenced sample was CD4+ or CD8+ T cells sorted from blood, obtained in a trial of the OX40 agonist ivuxolimab. The receptor comes from an adult with an advanced solid tumor such as melanoma, head and neck, liver or kidney cancer. This chain connects TRBV7-6 to TRBJ2-3; 9 bases are a match to TRBD2. Here the CDR3 reads CASSFSAGGGTDTQYF. The DNA of the CDR3 is TGTGCCAGCAGCTTCTCAGCGGGGGGCGGCACAGATACGCAGTATTTT.